These 14 T cell receptor beta chains were all obtained from the same sample, sequenced in a study of T cells in Graves' hyperthyroidism and ophthalmopathy. Amplification of TCR beta CDR3 regions used RNA as the template. The HTBI set primed first-round TCR CDR3 RT-PCR. TCRdb re-called the multiplex PCR reads through MiXCR, storing one row per CDR3 protein. The table shows roughly 700,000 distinct CDR3 sequences, with around 15% occurring only once. What was sequenced was blood. These receptors came from a man in his fifties or sixties with Graves' hyperthyroidism.

The chain couples TRBV7-9 to TRBJ1-3; D call uncertain. The CDR3 has 14 amino acids. Trimming pared 4 bases from V and 4 bases from J, leaving 11 bases between. From germline, CDR1 is SEHNR and CDR2 FQNEAQ (reference sequence). The CDR3 DNA reads TGTGCCAGCAGCTGGGTCCGGTTGGGAAACACCATATATTTT. Its protein product is CASSWVRLGNTIYF. Drawing the rest from reference TRBV7-9 and TRBJ1-3, the complete variable domain is DTGVSQNPRHKITKRGQNVTFRCDPISEHNRLYWYRQTLGQGPEFLTYFQNEAQLEKSRLLSDRFSAERPKGSFSTLEIQRTEQGDSAMYLCASSWVRLGNTIYFGEGSWLTVV.

The chain carries TRBV6-5 and TRBJ2-7; 10 positions match TRBD2. Germline loops: CDR1 MNHEY, CDR2 SVGAGI. J was trimmed by 3 bases and V by 6 bases; bases with no gene match: 17. The CDR3 consists of 18 residues. CDR3 protein: CASSQSLAGAPTYYEQYF. The CDR3 nucleotides are TGTGCCAGCAGCCAATCCCTAGCGGGAGCCCCCACTTACTACGAGCAGTACTTC.

This clonotype has just a few counts. The gene calls are TRBV20-1 and TRBJ1-4; perhaps TRBD1 as D (5 bases). Trimming removed 0 bases at V and 8 bases at J, with 13 bases between. Germline V gene sequence: CDR1 DFQATT, CDR2 SNEGSKA (reference sequence). The CDR3 covers 14 residues. CDR3 nucleotide sequence: TGCAGTGCTAGAGACGGGCGGGGGAGCGAAAAACTGTTTTTT. Its translation: CSARDGRGSEKLFF.

This chain joins TRBV5-1 and TRBJ1-5; TRBD1 might be the D (5 bases). Trimming took 4 bases from V and 4 from J, leaving 12 bases between them. This CDR3 spans 14 amino acids. Germline assignment: CDR1 SGHRS and CDR2 YFSETQ. This chain's CDR3 is CASSPGAINQPQHF. The CDR3 DNA reads as TGCGCCAGCAGCCCTGGGGCCATAAATCAGCCCCAGCATTTT.

This chain links TRBV7-3 with TRBJ2-1; 10 positions agree with TRBD2. The germline V gene has CDR1 SGHTA and CDR2 FQGTGA. There are 18 residues in the CDR3. J lost 7 bases, V lost 0 bases, and 12 bases had no gene match. CDR3: CASSLTPSGSIFGNEQFF. In DNA form, the CDR3 reads TGTGCCAGCAGCTTAACCCCTAGCGGGAGTATATTTGGGAATGAGCAGTTCTTC.

This clonotype was recorded a few times. The V gene is TRBV29-1, the J gene TRBJ2-3; TRBD2 is a possible D gene (5 bases). Germline CDR1 is SQVTM and CDR2 is ANQGSEA. This CDR3 comprises 13 residues. Trimming removed 5 bases at V and 2 bases at J, with 11 bases between. As DNA, the CDR3 is TGCAGCGTTCGGAGCGGAGACACAGATACGCAGTATTTT. Residues: CSVRSGDTDTQYF.

The chain's CDR3 is CASSLVPTGELFF. The CDR3 nucleotides read TGTGCCAGCAGTTTAGTGCCCACCGGGGAGCTGTTTTTT. The rearrangement links TRBV28 to TRBJ2-2, with no clear D. The CDR3 has 13 amino acids. Trimming shortened V by 2 bases and J by 4 bases, and 5 bases separated the two germline ends. The V gene's germline CDR1 is MDHEN and CDR2 SYDVKM.

This clonotype was seen repeatedly, ten times or more. The V call is TRBV20-1, the J call TRBJ1-1; D gene unclear. V lost 2 bases and J 3 bases, leaving 10 bases between the germline ends. Per germline, CDR1 DFQATT and CDR2 SNEGSKA (reference sequence). The CDR3 runs to 13 residues. The DNA of the CDR3 is TGCAGTGCTAGATCCCCGGACTACACTGAAGCTTTCTTT. It specifies CSARSPDYTEAFF.

CDR3 region: CASTTTWASGTDTQYF. CDR3 coding DNA: TGTGCCAGTACCACCACGTGGGCCTCAGGCACAGATACGCAGTATTTT. The chain combines TRBV19 with TRBJ2-3; D unclear. This CDR3 comprises 16 residues. V was trimmed by 7 bases and J by 1 base, leaving 18 bases between them. Germline V CDR1 and CDR2: LNHDA, SQIVND (reference sequence).

The chain recombines TRBV10-3 with TRBJ2-5, with TRBD2 matching 11 bases. CDR1 is ENHRY and CDR2 is SYGVKD in the germline V gene. The CDR3 length is 14 residues. V dropped 6 bases and J dropped 13; count of bases not matched to a gene: 13. The CDR3 coding sequence is TGTGCCATCAGGTCCGGGACTAGCGGTTCTTTTTCGTACTTC. Translation gives CAIRSGTSGSFSYF.

V usage is TRBV5-1 and J usage is TRBJ2-5, with TRBD1 identical over 7 bases. This CDR3 comprises 13 residues. The ends lost 5 bases at V and 5 bases at J; junction bases unmatched: 6. In germline, CDR1 is SGHRS, CDR2 YFSETQ. In nucleotides, the CDR3 is TGCGCCAGCAGATTAGGGGGCGCGGAGACCCAGTACTTC. Its translation is CASRLGGAETQYF.

The sample holds many counts of this clonotype. V is TRBV12-3 or TRBV12-4 and J is TRBJ1-1, with unresolved D. The CDR3 is 14 amino acids. The ends were cut back, 3 bases at V and 0 bases at J, with 8 bases in the middle. The CDR3 nucleotides read TGTGCCAGCAGTTTTAGCGGGATGAACACTGAAGCTTTCTTT. As protein: CASSFSGMNTEAFF.

This clonotype was found a few times. V usage is TRBV5-5 and J usage is TRBJ2-7, with 8 bases that match TRBD2. Germline V gene sequence: CDR1 SGHKS, CDR2 YYEKEE (reference sequence). The ends lost 5 bases at V and 2 bases at J; junction bases unmatched: 6. The length of the CDR3 is 14 residues. This CDR3 is CASSILADPYEQYF. The DNA for the CDR3 is TGTGCCAGCAGTATACTAGCGGACCCCTACGAGCAGTACTTC.

This clonotype was observed many times. This chain joins TRBV28 and TRBJ2-5; D tentatively reads TRBD1 or TRBD2 (5 bases each). CDR1 MDHEN and CDR2 SYDVKM come from the germline V gene. The CDR3 spans 15 residues. The V gene lost 4 bases and the J gene lost 5 bases, with 17 bases spanning the gap. The chain's CDR3 is CASSSPGPQIETQYF. CDR3 sequence (DNA): TGTGCCAGCAGTTCTCCGGGGCCCCAAATTGAGACCCAGTACTTC.